A single sample is the source of the 26 T cell receptor beta chains below, sequenced in a study of T cells in Graves' hyperthyroidism and ophthalmopathy. Amplification of TCR beta CDR3 regions was performed using RNA transcripts as template. First-round RT-PCR with HTBI primers amplified the TCR CDR3 region. TCRdb reprocessed the multiplex PCR reads via MiXCR and lists one record per CDR3 protein. This table has around 720,000 distinct CDR3 sequences, 35% appearing once. The material sequenced was blood. These receptors were obtained from a woman between 40 and 50 years old with Graves' hyperthyroidism.

This chain uses TRBV7-9 with TRBJ1-2; 9 bases agree with TRBD1. There are 14 residues in the CDR3. Unmatched junction bases numbered 9, after V lost 7 bases and J lost 6 bases. Germline CDR1 SEHNR, CDR2 FQNEAQ (reference sequence). The CDR3 protein is CASKSPGQGNGYTF. The CDR3 DNA follows: TGTGCCAGCAAATCGCCGGGACAGGGCAATGGCTACACCTTC.

The chain carries TRBV10-3 and TRBJ1-5, with TRBD2 matching over 16 bases. The last part of the DNA fits TRBJ2-3 better; the J call may be wrong. CDR3 size: 18 residues. The germline CDR1 and CDR2 sequences are ENHRY and SYGVKD. This chain's CDR3 is CAISETGLAGGDTDTQYF. In nucleotides, the CDR3 is TGTGCCATCAGTGAGACGGGACTAGCGGGAGGGGACACAGATACGCAGTATTTT.

The sample holds a few counts of this clonotype. The chain's CDR3 is CSASWRGGKSSYEQYF. The CDR3 DNA reads as TGCAGTGCTAGCTGGAGGGGCGGGAAGAGCTCCTACGAGCAGTACTTC. The V gene is TRBV20-1, the J gene TRBJ2-7, with D maybe TRBD2 (6 bases). Trimming took off 3 bases at V and 0 bases at J, with 18 bases between the two ends. This CDR3 contains 16 residues. Germline values: CDR1 DFQATT, CDR2 SNEGSKA (reference sequence).

The sample holds many counts of this clonotype. As DNA, the CDR3 is TGTGCCAGCAGTCAGGGGGCGAACACCGGGGAGCTGTTTTTT. This translates into CASSQGANTGELFF. V usage is TRBV12-3 or TRBV12-4 and J usage is TRBJ2-2; 7 bases line up with TRBD1. This CDR3 is 14 amino acids long. With V trimmed by 5 bases and J by 0 bases, 0 bases remained unmatched.

This clonotype was counted ten times or more. Compared with germline, one end of the junction differs, possibly owing to a read error. The rearrangement uses TRBV5-1 and TRBJ1-1, with D unresolved. The length of the CDR3 is 12 residues. The V gene's germline CDR1 is SGHRS and CDR2 YFSETQ. CDR3 amino acids: CASSFKNTEAFF. Written as DNA, the CDR3 is TGTGCCAGCAGCTTTAAGAACACTGAAGCTTTCTTT.

This chain uses TRBV10-3 with TRBJ2-5, with TRBD1 matching 9 bases. From germline, CDR1 is ENHRY and CDR2 SYGVKD. The trim removed 6 bases at V and 1 base at J, leaving 6 bases unmatched. This CDR3 contains 15 residues. The CDR3 coding sequence is TGTGCCATCAGGACCGGGACAGGGCGCCAAGAGACCCAGTACTTC. Translating it yields CAIRTGTGRQETQYF.

On this clonotype: This may stem from a read error, because a much larger clone lies one nucleotide away. The gene calls are TRBV10-3 and TRBJ1-1; 8 positions agree with TRBD1. Germline V gives CDR1 ENHRY, CDR2 SYGVKD. The CDR3 totals 15 residues. Trimming took 4 bases from V and 6 from J; bases not matched to a gene: 10. The CDR3 is CAISGPGGTLAEAFF. In DNA, the CDR3 is TGTGCCATCAGTGGACCAGGGGGCACGCTCGCTGAAGCTTTCTTT.

This clonotype showed up many times. The chain recombines TRBV29-1 with TRBJ1-2; no clear D gene. Trimming shortened V by 6 bases and J by 8 bases, and 7 bases separated the two germline ends. The length of the CDR3 is 9 residues. Germline lookup yields CDR1 SQVTM and CDR2 ANQGSEA. The DNA for the CDR3 is TGCAGCGTGTCTGGCGGCTACACCTTC. This gives the protein CSVSGGYTF.

V usage is TRBV29-1 and J usage is TRBJ1-1, with D possibly being TRBD1 (5 bases). The CDR3 loop spans 11 amino acids. Germline assignment: CDR1 SQVTM and CDR2 ANQGSEA. Trimming removed 6 bases at V and 5 bases at J, with 10 bases between. The DNA for the CDR3 is TGCAGCGTAGAGGGGAAGACTGAAGCTTTCTTT. This gives the protein CSVEGKTEAFF.

V gene TRBV20-1 combines with J gene TRBJ2-2, with 7 bases that match TRBD2. Germline CDR1 and CDR2: DFQATT and SNEGSKA (reference sequence). The CDR3 spans 16 residues. V dropped 0 bases and J dropped 4; count of bases not matched to a gene: 8. The CDR3 reads CSARDVGTTSTGELFF. CDR3 sequence (DNA): TGCAGTGCTAGAGACGTAGGGACTACGTCCACCGGGGAGCTGTTTTTT.

This clonotype occurred a few times. This rearrangement joins TRBV3-1 to TRBJ1-1; D not certain. The CDR3 length is 11 residues. Trimming removed 6 bases at V and 7 bases at J, with 9 bases between. Germline assignment: CDR1 LGHDT and CDR2 YNNKEL (reference sequence). Written as DNA, the CDR3 is TGTGCCAGCAGAGGCGGGGTTGAAGCTTTCTTT. It yields the protein CASRGGVEAFF.

This clonotype was counted at least ten times. The chain combines TRBV5-1 with TRBJ1-3; D is unclear. Between the trimmed V and J ends, which lost 4 bases and 0 bases, there was a span of 11 bases. CDR1 and CDR2 (germline): SGHRS, YFSETQ. The CDR3 covers 15 residues. CDR3 sequence: CASSTSPYSGNTIYF. The DNA for the CDR3 is TGCGCCAGCAGCACGTCGCCTTACTCTGGAAACACCATATATTTT.

This chain uses TRBV5-1 with TRBJ2-4, with TRBD1 matching over 7 bases. Germline-derived CDR1 and CDR2 are SGHRS and YFSETQ. CDR3 length: 14 amino acids. The J segment lost 9 bases and the V segment lost 3 bases, leaving 9 bases of the junction unmatched. CDR3: CASSWGQRPGIQYF. For the CDR3, the DNA is TGCGCCAGCAGCTGGGGACAGCGCCCAGGCATTCAGTACTTC.

J is TRBJ1-1 and V is TRBV28; D is ambiguous. This CDR3 has 13 residues. V was clipped by 6 bases and J by 1 base, with 9 bases between them. Germline V gene sequence: CDR1 MDHEN, CDR2 SYDVKM. The CDR3 coding sequence is TGTGCCAGCAGGCGTACACCGAACACTGAAGCTTTCTTT. Translation gives CASRRTPNTEAFF.

The chain recombines TRBV10-3 with TRBJ2-7; tentative D call: TRBD1 (5 bases). The closer fit of TRBJ1-2 to the DNA end suggests the J call may be wrong. The CDR3 runs 14 residues. From germline, CDR1 is ENHRY and CDR2 SYGVKD. The CDR3: CAIRGEGDQEGYTF. CDR3 DNA: TGTGCCATCAGGGGGGAAGGGGACCAGGAAGGCTACACCTTC.

About this clonotype: One end of the junction varies from germline; a read error may be responsible. CDR3 protein: CASSQGPRASSYNSPLHF. DNA for the CDR3: TGCGCCAGCAGCCAAGGTCCCCGGGCGAGCTCCTATAATTCACCCCTCCACTTT. This sequence joins TRBV3-1 and TRBJ1-6; D is unclear. The CDR3 is 18 residues long. The V gene's germline CDR1 is LGHDT and CDR2 YNNKEL (reference sequence).

The rearrangement links TRBV20-1 to TRBJ2-2, with 10 bases fitting TRBD2. CDR3 length: 15 residues. Germline lookup yields CDR1 DFQATT and CDR2 SNEGSKA (reference sequence). This CDR3 is CSGRPSGRNTGELFF. Here the CDR3 DNA reads TGCTCTGGGCGACCTAGCGGGAGAAACACCGGGGAGCTGTTTTTT.

In its sample, this clonotype was seen many times. This chain joins TRBV2 and TRBJ1-5; no firm D call. This CDR3 has 13 amino acids. Germline CDR1 is SNHLY and CDR2 is FYNNEI. V lost 7 bases and J 0 bases, leaving 7 bases between the germline ends. The CDR3 is CASKTLSNQPQHF. The CDR3 DNA reads as TGTGCCAGCAAGACACTTAGCAATCAGCCCCAGCATTTT.

The chain has TRBV5-4 and TRBJ1-2, with D perhaps TRBD1 (5 bases). The CDR3 covers 16 residues. V was cut by 4 bases and J by 5 bases, with 21 bases left in between. Germline V gives CDR1 SGHNT, CDR2 YYREEE (reference sequence). The CDR3 nucleotides read TGTGCCAGCAGCGCGGCGGGGGTCGTTAACACATATGGCTACACCTTC. It translates to CASSAAGVVNTYGYTF.

This clonotype showed up many times. This chain joins TRBV24-1 and TRBJ2-5, with 13 nucleotides matching TRBD2. The CDR3 consists of 16 residues. Per germline, CDR1 KGHDR and CDR2 SFDVKD. The trim removed 4 bases at V and 5 bases at J, leaving 6 bases unmatched. The DNA of the CDR3 is TGTGCCACCAGTGAGGGGGGACTAGCGGGGAGGGAGACCCAGTACTTC. This gives the protein CATSEGGLAGRETQYF.

Remarks on this clonotype: A much larger clonotype is one base distant, so this may be a read error. The CDR3 carries no conserved terminal phenylalanine or tryptophan, so it likely arises from a read error. The chain employs TRBV7-3 and TRBJ1-6, with D possibly being TRBD1 (5 bases). V shed 5 bases and J shed 7 bases, with 12 bases lying between them. The CDR3 loop spans 14 amino acids. Germline CDR1 SGHTA, CDR2 FQGTGA. This CDR3 reads CASSLTGINSPLHL. The CDR3 nucleotides read TGTGCCAGCAGCCTTACAGGAATAAATTCACCCCTCCACCTT.

This clonotype has only a few counts. The V and J genes are TRBV4-3 and TRBJ1-2; D is ambiguous. CDR3 size: 16 residues. Germline lookup yields CDR1 LGHNA and CDR2 YSLEER. Trimming stripped 0 bases from V and 0 bases from J, with 11 bases between. Here the CDR3 reads CASSQEGHSPNYGYTF. The DNA of the CDR3 is TGCGCCAGCAGCCAAGAAGGCCACAGTCCTAACTATGGCTACACCTTC.

The rearrangement joins TRBV29-1 to TRBJ2-3; 8 nucleotides agree with TRBD2. The J segment lost 0 bases and the V segment lost 4 bases, leaving 3 bases of the junction unmatched. Per the germline V gene, CDR1 is SQVTM and CDR2 is ANQGSEA. The CDR3 is made up of 14 amino acids. The CDR3 sequence is CSVGGRSSTDTQYF. Here the CDR3 DNA reads TGCAGCGTTGGCGGGAGGAGCAGCACAGATACGCAGTATTTT.

The genes are TRBV7-9 and TRBJ1-6, with D possibly matching TRBD1 (6 bases). V dropped 6 bases and J dropped 9 bases, with 15 bases sitting between them. Germline V gene data show CDR1 as SEHNR and CDR2 as FQNEAQ (reference sequence). CDR3 size: 14 residues. The CDR3 loop reads CASSEATGRSPLHF. The CDR3 coding sequence is TGTGCCAGCAGTGAAGCGACAGGTCGTTCACCCCTCCACTTT.

This clonotype was recorded a few times. The chain carries TRBV6-5 and TRBJ1-2; D is ambiguous. The CDR3 consists of 13 residues. V lost 7 bases and J 0 bases, leaving 9 bases between the germline ends. Germline V gene lookup returns CDR1 MNHEY and CDR2 SVGAGI. Here the CDR3 DNA reads TGTGCCAGCACTATAGCAACTAACTATGGCTACACCTTC. It is translated as CASTIATNYGYTF.

The chain carries TRBV20-1 and TRBJ1-4; possibly TRBD1 for D (5 bases). Germline V CDR1 and CDR2: DFQATT, SNEGSKA (reference sequence). This CDR3 spans 17 amino acids. V dropped 4 bases and J dropped 7 bases, with 25 bases sitting between them. CDR3 DNA sequence: TGCAGTGCTACTCCCTTCTGGGACCGAGGGAGCGGTGAAAAACTGTTTTTT. Protein: CSATPFWDRGSGEKLFF.